This TCR beta chain came from a study of shared clonotypes between healthy human individuals. On the study more broadly: A couple of female and a few male donors aged 18 to 49 were enrolled. Study-wide results and limits: Relative to clonotypes present in all four donors, those not shared had lower generation probabilities. Between a handful of donors, naive CD4 clonotypes were shared at a level of about 5%.

Over several immunoSEQ plates, each subset's genomic DNA was distributed in even portions. Profiling relied on immunoSEQ multiplex PCR, and the TCRdb table lists in-frame clones only, not all of them. This sample has over 2 million clones, with around 92% found just once. CDR1 and CDR2 (germline): SGHRS, YFSETQ. The CDR3 consists of 15 residues. Trimming pared 7 bases from V and 1 base from J, leaving 14 bases between. As for this clone: Its antigen is currently unknown.

The source is a man aged 18 to 35 in good health. Some clones in this sample may be carry-over from other donors' samples. V is TRBV5-1 and J is TRBJ2-2; no clear D gene. Sequencing was performed on naive CD4+ T cells from PBMCs. As to subset: CD45RA+ positively selected. CDR3 sequence reads: CASAIRAGNTGELFF. The CDR3 nucleotides are TGCGCCAGCGCTATTCGGGCAGGGAACACCGGGGAGCTGTTTTTT.